This TCR beta chain was observed in a study of cytomegalovirus exposure and HLA in healthy donors. Study results and limitations: There were reportedly fewer N-insertions in an Asian-associated ancestry cluster than the roughly 670-donor mean, in a later analysis. The likely explanation for a cluster of highly shared sequence variants was sequencing artifact. The study flagged approximately 180 TCR beta chains as cytomegalovirus-associated. In a later analysis, HLA-associated beta chains showed higher expansion and lower generation probabilities than comparable chains.

With 60 Vbeta and 13 Jbeta primers, the PCR was carried out. TCRdb's copy holds only in-frame clones and misses some; the assay was immunoSEQ multiplex PCR. Its table records roughly 71,000 clones. V was clipped by 6 bases and J by 2 bases, with 20 bases between them. Germline V gene lookup returns CDR1 MNHNY and CDR2 SVGAGI (reference sequence). The CDR3 has 16 amino acids. On this clone itself: Its specificity is unknown.

The rearrangement links TRBV6-6 to TRBJ2-7, with D maybe TRBD1 (6 bases). The receptor's source is a woman in her forties in good health and CMV-seropositive. Input material: PBMCs. The CDR3 nucleotides are TGTGCCAGCAGATATCCCGGGACAACCTCTACCTACGAGCAGTACTTC. This sequence encodes CASRYPGTTSTYEQYF.